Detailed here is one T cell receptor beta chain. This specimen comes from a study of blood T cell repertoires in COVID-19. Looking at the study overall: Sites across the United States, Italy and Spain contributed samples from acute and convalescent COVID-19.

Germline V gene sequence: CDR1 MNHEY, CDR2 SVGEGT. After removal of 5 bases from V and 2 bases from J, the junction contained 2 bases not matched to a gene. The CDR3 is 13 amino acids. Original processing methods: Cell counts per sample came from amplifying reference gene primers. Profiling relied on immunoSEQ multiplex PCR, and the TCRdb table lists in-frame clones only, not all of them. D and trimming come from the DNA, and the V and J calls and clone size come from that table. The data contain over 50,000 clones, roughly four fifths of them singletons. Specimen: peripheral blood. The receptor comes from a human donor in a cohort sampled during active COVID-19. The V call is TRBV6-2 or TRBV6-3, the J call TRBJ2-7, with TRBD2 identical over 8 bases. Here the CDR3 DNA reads TGTGCCAGCAGTCGAGCGGGGGCCTACGAGCAGTACTTC. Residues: CASSRAGAYEQYF.